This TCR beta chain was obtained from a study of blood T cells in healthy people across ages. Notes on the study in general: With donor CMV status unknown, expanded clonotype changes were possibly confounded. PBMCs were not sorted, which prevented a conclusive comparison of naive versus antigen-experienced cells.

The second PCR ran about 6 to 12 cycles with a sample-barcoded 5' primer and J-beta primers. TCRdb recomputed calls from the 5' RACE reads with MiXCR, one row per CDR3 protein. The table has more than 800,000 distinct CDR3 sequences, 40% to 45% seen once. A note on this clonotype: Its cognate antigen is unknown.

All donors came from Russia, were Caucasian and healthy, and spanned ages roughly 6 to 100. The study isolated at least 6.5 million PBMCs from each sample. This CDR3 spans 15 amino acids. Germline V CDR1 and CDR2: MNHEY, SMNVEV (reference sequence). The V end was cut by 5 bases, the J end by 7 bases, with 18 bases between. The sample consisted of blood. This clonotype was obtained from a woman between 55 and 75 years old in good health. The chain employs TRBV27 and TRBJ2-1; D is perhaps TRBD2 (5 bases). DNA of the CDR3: TGTGCCAGCAGTCGGGGAGTAAACTTACGGAATGAGCAGTTCTTC. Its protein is CASSRGVNLRNEQFF.